The 32 T cell receptor beta chains below all came from one sample that was sequenced in a study of blood T cells in healthy people across ages. Sample-barcoded 5' priming and a J-beta primer mix drove a second PCR of about 6 to 12 cycles. TCRdb independently ran MiXCR on the 5' RACE reads; one entry per CDR3 protein. The sample shows 780,000 or so distinct CDR3 sequences, around three fifths of them seen only once. Sequenced material: blood. These TCRs come from a man aged 35 to 55 in good health.

This clonotype was picked up a small number of times. This chain joins TRBV10-3 and TRBJ2-5, with D hard to call. The V end was cut by 6 bases, the J end by 11 bases, with 19 bases between. The CDR3 has 13 amino acids. Germline CDR1 and CDR2: ENHRY and SYGVKD. The CDR3 region is CAIRREELTEQYF. As DNA, the CDR3 is TGTGCCATCAGACGCGAGGAATTAACTGAGCAGTACTTC.

The chain couples TRBV7-2 to TRBJ2-5; 8 bases match TRBD1. CDR1 and CDR2 from the germline V gene are SGHTA and FQGNSA. The CDR3 contains 14 residues. Trimming took 5 bases from V and 7 from J; bases not matched to a gene: 9. The CDR3 loop is CASSPGTGWGTQYF. The CDR3 bases are TGTGCCAGCAGCCCAGGGACAGGCTGGGGGACCCAGTACTTC.

Concerning this clonotype: A read error may produce the germline difference seen at one junction end. The genes are TRBV9 and TRBJ1-4; no reliable D call. The V gene's germline CDR1 is SGDLS and CDR2 YYNGEE. The CDR3 runs to 15 residues. CDR3 in amino acids: CVSSVDVQPNEKLFF. The CDR3 DNA is TGTGTCAGCAGCGTAGATGTACAGCCTAATGAAAAACTGTTTTTT.

A few counts support this clonotype. The V call is TRBV30, the J call TRBJ2-3, with TRBD1 as a possible D gene (6 bases). V dropped 3 bases and J dropped 8 bases, with 12 bases sitting between them. Germline V gives CDR1 GTSNPN, CDR2 SVGIG (reference sequence). The CDR3 contains 12 residues. The CDR3 loop reads CAWRGDISTQYF. CDR3 nucleotides: TGTGCCTGGAGGGGGGACATCAGTACGCAGTATTTT.

This chain joins TRBV20-1 and TRBJ2-1; 11 bases line up with TRBD2. Unmatched junction bases numbered 10, after V lost 4 bases and J lost 8 bases. Germline CDR1 DFQATT, CDR2 SNEGSKA (reference sequence). This CDR3 has 15 amino acids. CDR3 sequence reads: CSANPLAGASHEQFF. As DNA, the CDR3 is TGCAGTGCTAACCCACTAGCGGGAGCTTCGCATGAGCAGTTCTTC.

This clonotype was seen a handful of times. The genes are TRBV21-1 and TRBJ2-5; the table's D call TRBD2 went unverified against the DNA. TRBV21-1 is shown as a pseudogene. This CDR3 is built from 13 residues. The CDR3: CASSRLVRETQYF. CDR3 nucleotides: TGTGCCAGCAGCCGGCTGGTCCGGGAGACCCAGTACTTC.

The chain couples TRBV7-2 to TRBJ2-5, with a weak D call TRBD2 (6 bases). The CDR3 spans 16 residues. The germline V gene encodes CDR1 SGHTA and CDR2 FQGNSA. Between the trimmed V and J ends, which lost 1 base and 5 bases, there was a span of 17 bases. This CDR3 is CASSLVEGYISETQYF. The CDR3 nucleotides are TGTGCCAGCAGCTTAGTGGAGGGGTACATATCTGAGACCCAGTACTTC.

This clonotype was observed a handful of times. This chain connects TRBV20-1 to TRBJ2-7; perhaps TRBD1 as D (6 bases). This CDR3 spans 15 amino acids. Germline CDR1 is DFQATT and CDR2 is SNEGSKA (reference sequence). Trimming left V 0 bases short and J 2 bases short, with 14 bases between. The CDR3 sequence is CSARDFGTLTYEQYF. CDR3 nucleotide sequence: TGCAGTGCTAGAGATTTTGGGACACTAACCTACGAGCAGTACTTC.

About this clonotype: At one boundary the junction diverges from the germline segment, which might be a read error. The rearrangement joins TRBV7-9 to TRBJ2-3; 7 positions agree with TRBD1. The CDR3 runs to 15 residues. The germline V gene encodes CDR1 SEHNR and CDR2 FQNEAQ (reference sequence). DNA of the CDR3: TGTGTCAGCAGATTGGGACAGCTAGCCACAGATACGCAGTATTTT. This gives the protein CVSRLGQLATDTQYF.

The chain is built from TRBV7-2 and TRBJ2-7, with a possible D match to TRBD1 (5 bases). This CDR3 has 14 residues. The V gene's germline CDR1 is SGHTA and CDR2 FQGNSA. Trimming left V 6 bases short and J 2 bases short, with 14 bases between. CDR3 amino acids: CASRYKGATYEQYF. The CDR3, as DNA: TGTGCCAGCAGATACAAAGGGGCCACCTACGAGCAGTACTTC.

This clonotype was detected a few times. The rearrangement joins TRBV11-1 to TRBJ2-7; D is perhaps TRBD1 or TRBD2 (6 bases each). Trimming pared 5 bases from V and 3 bases from J, leaving 8 bases between. The CDR3 runs to 12 residues. The germline gives CDR1 SGHAT, CDR2 FQDESV (reference sequence). This CDR3 is CASSRGLYEQYF. CDR3 nucleotide sequence: TGTGCCAGCAGCCGGGGGCTCTACGAGCAGTACTTC.

This clonotype was detected a few times. This rearrangement joins TRBV5-1 to TRBJ2-1; the D gene is possibly TRBD1 (6 bases). Trimming removed 4 bases from V and 7 bases from J, with 15 bases in between. The CDR3 is 14 residues long. Germline lookup yields CDR1 SGHRS and CDR2 YFSETQ. CDR3 residues: CASSVGALANEQFF. In DNA form, the CDR3 reads TGCGCCAGCAGCGTGGGGGCGCTGGCAAATGAGCAGTTCTTC.

The chain links TRBV20-1 to TRBJ2-5; no definite D call. Germline CDR1 reads DFQATT; CDR2 reads SNEGSKA (reference sequence). V lost 5 bases and J 2 bases, leaving 6 bases between the germline ends. The CDR3 length is 11 residues. As DNA, the CDR3 is TGCAGTGCTTTCACGCAAGAGACCCAGTACTTC. It yields the protein CSAFTQETQYF.

The chain carries TRBV6-5 and TRBJ1-6, with TRBD1 identical over 8 bases. The J segment lost 10 bases and the V segment lost 6 bases, leaving 14 bases of the junction unmatched. There are 16 residues in the CDR3. Germline-derived CDR1 and CDR2 are MNHEY and SVGAGI. The CDR3 nucleotides read TGTGCCAGCAGACGTAGACAGGGGCGAGAACAATCACCCCTCCACTTT. It yields the protein CASRRRQGREQSPLHF.

This chain connects TRBV5-1 to TRBJ2-3; 14 bases map to TRBD2. Unmatched junction bases numbered 6, after V lost 5 bases and J lost 7 bases. The CDR3 length is 15 residues. Germline V gene sequence: CDR1 SGHRS, CDR2 YFSETQ. The CDR3 region is CASRETSGGAHTQYF. The CDR3 bases are TGCGCCAGCAGAGAGACTAGCGGGGGGGCTCATACGCAGTATTTT.

In this sample, this clonotype turned up a few times. The CDR3 DNA reads TGTGCCAGCGGGGAGCGGTTTTTT. Its translation is CASGERFF. V gene TRBV7-8 combines with J gene TRBJ1-4; D unclear. CDR1 and CDR2 from the germline V gene are SGHVS and FQNEAQ. The V end was cut by 8 bases, the J end by 16 bases, with 8 bases between. This CDR3 has 8 amino acids.

The rearrangement joins TRBV4-2 to TRBJ2-5; 7 nucleotides line up with TRBD1. CDR3 size: 17 residues. V gave up 0 bases and J gave up 3 bases; unmatched junction bases: 10. The germline V gene encodes CDR1 LGHNA and CDR2 YNFKEQ. The CDR3 here is CASSQDYRVDREETQYF. CDR3 nucleotides: TGTGCCAGCAGCCAAGATTATAGAGTAGACAGGGAAGAGACCCAGTACTTC.

The rearrangement joins TRBV5-1 to TRBJ2-1, with 8 bases lining up with TRBD2. CDR3 size: 16 residues. Germline V gene sequence: CDR1 SGHRS, CDR2 YFSETQ. J lost 4 bases, V lost 4 bases, and 10 bases had no gene match. This CDR3 is CASSGRSGRVYNEQFF. The CDR3 DNA reads as TGCGCCAGCAGCGGACGGAGCGGGAGAGTATACAATGAGCAGTTCTTC. Variable domain in full (rest from reference TRBV5-1 and TRBJ2-1): KAGVTQTPRYLIKTRGQQVTLSCSPISGHRSVSWYQQTPGQGLQFLFEYFSETQRNKGNFPGRFSGRQFSNSRSEMNVSTLELGDSALYLCASSGRSGRVYNEQFFGPGTRLTVL.

This clonotype has a handful of counts. The CDR3 sequence is CATSREDNTDTQYF. The CDR3 DNA sequence: TGTGCCACCAGCAGAGAGGACAACACAGATACGCAGTATTTT. The gene calls are TRBV15 and TRBJ2-3, with a weak D call TRBD1 (5 bases). Germline values: CDR1 LNHNV, CDR2 YYDKDF (reference sequence). There are 14 residues in the CDR3. V was shortened by 0 bases and J by 2 bases, with 6 bases between the two germline ends.

This clonotype was observed at least ten times. The V and J genes are TRBV4-2 and TRBJ2-7; D call uncertain. Trimming shortened V by 0 bases and J by 2 bases, and 2 bases separated the two germline ends. CDR1 LGHNA and CDR2 YNFKEQ come from the germline V gene. The CDR3 covers 12 residues. CDR3 DNA sequence: TGTGCCAGCAGCCAAGATCCCTACGAGCAGTACTTC. Translating gives CASSQDPYEQYF.

This clonotype was counted between two and nine times. The chain employs TRBV12-3 or TRBV12-4 and TRBJ1-2; TRBD1 is a possible D gene (5 bases). CDR3 size: 17 residues. V dropped 6 bases and J dropped 5 bases, with 25 bases sitting between them. CDR3 in amino acids: CASRKRTGTRGIYGYTF. CDR3 DNA: TGTGCCAGCAGAAAACGCACTGGGACTCGGGGCATATATGGCTACACCTTC.

The chain couples TRBV6-1 to TRBJ2-3; D unclear. Germline CDR1 and CDR2: MNHNS and SASEGT. The CDR3 runs 14 residues. V was pared by 0 bases and J by 4 bases, with 8 bases between. The CDR3 DNA sequence: TGTGCCAGCAGTGAAGCCCTATTTCCAGATACGCAGTATTTT. It translates to CASSEALFPDTQYF.

The chain is built from TRBV4-1 and TRBJ2-7, with D perhaps TRBD2 (5 bases). This CDR3 region has 13 residues. Germline-derived CDR1 and CDR2 are MGHRA and YSYEKL. Trimming left V 4 bases short and J 5 bases short, with 12 bases between. In nucleotides, the CDR3 is TGCGCCAGCAGCCCCCCGAACGGGGACGAGCAGTACTTC. Its translation: CASSPPNGDEQYF.

With regard to this clonotype: One end of the junction is discordant with germline, which a read error may explain. The V and J genes are TRBV27 and TRBJ2-5; 9 nucleotides line up with TRBD1. Germline V CDR1 and CDR2: MNHEY, SMNVEV (reference sequence). There are 15 residues in the CDR3. CDR3 in amino acids: CTSSPSGTGRETQYF. The CDR3 DNA is TGTACCAGCAGTCCATCCGGGACAGGGAGGGAGACCCAGTACTTC.

J is TRBJ2-3 and V is TRBV5-1, with a possible D match to TRBD2 (5 bases). Per germline, CDR1 SGHRS and CDR2 YFSETQ. V was clipped by 0 bases and J by 1 base, with 12 bases between them. The CDR3 is made up of 16 amino acids. CDR3 sequence (DNA): TGCGCCAGCAGCTTGGCACTAGGGTCCGGCACAGATACGCAGTATTTT. It yields the protein CASSLALGSGTDTQYF.

This chain uses TRBV7-9 with TRBJ1-6; TRBD1 matches 9 bases. The CDR3 extends over 17 amino acids. Germline V gene lookup returns CDR1 SEHNR and CDR2 FQNEAQ (reference sequence). V gave up 5 bases and J gave up 10 bases; unmatched junction bases: 15. In nucleotides, the CDR3 is TGTGCCAGCAGCGAAAAGCTCGGGGGACAGGGTCTGTCACCCCTCCACTTT. Protein: CASSEKLGGQGLSPLHF.

The rearrangement links TRBV7-2 to TRBJ2-3; 10 nucleotides agree with TRBD1. V was clipped by 5 bases and J by 7 bases; unmatched bases: 6. The CDR3 covers 14 residues. Germline V lookup: CDR1 SGHTA, CDR2 FQGNSA. The CDR3 bases are TGTGCCAGCAGCGGGGGACAGGGGAGAAATACGCAGTATTTT. Translating gives CASSGGQGRNTQYF.

V is TRBV7-3 and J is TRBJ2-5, with 11 bases that match TRBD1. V shed 0 bases and J 3 bases; nucleotides not matched to a gene: 3. The CDR3 extends over 16 amino acids. The germline gives CDR1 SGHTA, CDR2 FQGTGA. The CDR3 bases are TGTGCCAGCAGCTTAACGGGGACAGGGGGAGAAGAGACCCAGTACTTC. This sequence encodes CASSLTGTGGEETQYF.

V is TRBV15 and J is TRBJ2-6; a weak D match, TRBD1 (5 bases). Per germline, CDR1 LNHNV and CDR2 YYDKDF (reference sequence). V dropped 2 bases and J dropped 0 bases, with 11 bases sitting between them. The CDR3 spans 17 residues. In DNA form, the CDR3 reads TGTGCCACCAGCAGATTCAGGGTGACCTCTGGGGCCAACGTCCTGACTTTC. This sequence encodes CATSRFRVTSGANVLTF.

The rearrangement uses TRBV4-2 and TRBJ2-1; D is possibly TRBD1 or TRBD2 (6 bases each). Trimming took 0 bases from V and 3 from J, leaving 18 bases between them. The CDR3 loop spans 18 amino acids. CDR1 LGHNA and CDR2 YNFKEQ come from the germline V gene. CDR3 nucleotides: TGTGCCAGCAGCCAAGATCCCGATACGGGGGCCCGCTACAATGAGCAGTTCTTC. This encodes CASSQDPDTGARYNEQFF.

The chain has TRBV7-9 and TRBJ2-3; TRBD1 aligns across 7 bases. There are 18 residues in the CDR3. CDR1 is SEHNR, CDR2 FQNEAQ, per germline (reference sequence). The trim removed 4 bases at V and 5 bases at J, leaving 18 bases unmatched. CDR3 sequence reads: CASSSTGRGPEFLDTQYF. The CDR3 coding sequence is TGTGCCAGCAGCTCTACGGGTAGGGGGCCGGAGTTCCTAGATACGCAGTATTTT.

The chain recombines TRBV28 with TRBJ1-3; 9 bases are a match to TRBD1. Germline trimming cut 5 bases from V and 1 base from J; bases unmatched to any gene: 6. In germline, CDR1 is MDHEN, CDR2 SYDVKM. This CDR3 region has 16 residues. CDR3 in DNA: TGTGCCAGCAGTACCCCGGGACAGGGTTCTGGAAACACCATATATTTT. It is translated as CASSTPGQGSGNTIYF.